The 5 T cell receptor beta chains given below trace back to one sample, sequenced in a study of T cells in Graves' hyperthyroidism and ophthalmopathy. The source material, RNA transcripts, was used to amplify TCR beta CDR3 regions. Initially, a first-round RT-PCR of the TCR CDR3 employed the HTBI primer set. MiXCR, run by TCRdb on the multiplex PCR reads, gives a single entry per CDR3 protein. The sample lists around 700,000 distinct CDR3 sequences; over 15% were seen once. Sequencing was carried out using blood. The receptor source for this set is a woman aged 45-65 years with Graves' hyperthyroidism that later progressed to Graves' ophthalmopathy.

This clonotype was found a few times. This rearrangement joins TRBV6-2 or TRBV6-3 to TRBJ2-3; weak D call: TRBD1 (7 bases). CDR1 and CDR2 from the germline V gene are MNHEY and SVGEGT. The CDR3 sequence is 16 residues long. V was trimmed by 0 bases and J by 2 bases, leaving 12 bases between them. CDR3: CASSYSRDSYTDTQYF. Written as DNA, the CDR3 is TGTGCCAGCAGTTACTCGCGGGACAGTTACACAGATACGCAGTATTTT.

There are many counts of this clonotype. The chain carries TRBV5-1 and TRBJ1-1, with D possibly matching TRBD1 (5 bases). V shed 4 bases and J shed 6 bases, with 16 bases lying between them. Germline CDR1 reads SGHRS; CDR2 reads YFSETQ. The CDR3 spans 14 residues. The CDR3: CASSQHQGLAEAFF. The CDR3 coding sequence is TGCGCCAGCAGCCAACACCAGGGTCTCGCTGAAGCTTTCTTT.

The CDR3 here is CASSVTPWETYNSPLHF. DNA of the CDR3: TGTGCCAGCAGCGTAACCCCTTGGGAGACCTATAATTCACCCCTCCACTTT. This rearrangement joins TRBV9 to TRBJ1-6, with no clear D. The germline CDR1 and CDR2 sequences are SGDLS and YYNGEE. Trimming removed 1 base from V and 2 bases from J, with 13 bases in between. The CDR3 sequence is 17 residues long.

CDR3 sequence reads: CASSLLDSDGYTF. CDR3 coding DNA: TGCGCCAGCAGCTTGCTGGATTCGGATGGCTACACCTTC. The chain recombines TRBV5-1 with TRBJ1-2; D gene uncertain. The CDR3 extends over 13 amino acids. V shed 1 base and J shed 6 bases, with 10 bases lying between them. Per germline, CDR1 SGHRS and CDR2 YFSETQ. Full variable domain (outside the CDR3, taken from reference TRBV5-1 and TRBJ1-2): KAGVTQTPRYLIKTRGQQVTLSCSPISGHRSVSWYQQTPGQGLQFLFEYFSETQRNKGNFPGRFSGRQFSNSRSEMNVSTLELGDSALYLCASSLLDSDGYTFGSGTRLTVV.

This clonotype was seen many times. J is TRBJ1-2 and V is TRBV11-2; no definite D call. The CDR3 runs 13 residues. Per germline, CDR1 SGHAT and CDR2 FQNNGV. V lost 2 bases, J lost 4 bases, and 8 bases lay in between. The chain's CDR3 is CASSLPYSYGYTF. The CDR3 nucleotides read TGTGCCAGCAGCTTACCTTACAGCTATGGCTACACCTTC.